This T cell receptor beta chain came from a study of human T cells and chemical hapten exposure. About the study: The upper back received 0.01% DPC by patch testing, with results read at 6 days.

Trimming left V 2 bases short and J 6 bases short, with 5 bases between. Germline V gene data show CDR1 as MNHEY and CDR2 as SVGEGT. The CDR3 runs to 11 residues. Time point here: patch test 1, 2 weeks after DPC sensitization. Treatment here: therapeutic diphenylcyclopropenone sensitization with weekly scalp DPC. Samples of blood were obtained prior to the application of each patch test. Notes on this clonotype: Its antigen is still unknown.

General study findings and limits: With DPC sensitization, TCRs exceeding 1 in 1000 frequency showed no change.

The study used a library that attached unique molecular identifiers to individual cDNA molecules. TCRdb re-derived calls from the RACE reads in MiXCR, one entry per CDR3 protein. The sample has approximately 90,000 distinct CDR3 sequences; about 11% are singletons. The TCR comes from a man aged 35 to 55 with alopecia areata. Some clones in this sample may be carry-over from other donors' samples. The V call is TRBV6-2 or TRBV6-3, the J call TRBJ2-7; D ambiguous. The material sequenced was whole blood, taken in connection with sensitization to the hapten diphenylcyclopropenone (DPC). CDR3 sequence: CASSYAREQYF. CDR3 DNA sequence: TGTGCCAGCAGTTACGCACGCGAGCAGTACTTC.